A selection of T cell receptor beta chains follows, all from one sample in a study of vaccination effects on CD4 cells after COVID-19. Their target antigens are unknown. Sequencing was performed with immunoSEQ multiplex PCR; in TCRdb, only in-frame clones are kept and a portion is missing. The sample shows 71,000 or so clones, roughly 72% of them seen only once. The sample was CD4+ T cells from PBMCs cultured with HCoV-OC43 spike peptides, taken before COVID-19 vaccination. These receptor sequences come from a human donor who received a COVID-19 vaccine. Both conserved end residues are part of each CDR3. Fields, in order: J gene, clone size, V gene, D gene, CDR3 protein, CDR3 DNA. A D gene is named only where the DNA matches it firmly. Some rows have no size entry. The others give once, few or many, or a class for an expanded clone.

>TRBJ1-1|NA|TRBV5-1|TRBD1
CASSFSGQGTTEAFF
TGCGCCAGCAGCTTCAGTGGACAGGGTACCACTGAAGCTTTCTTT
>TRBJ1-4|once|TRBV12-5|NA
CASGLVQFWGEMNEKLFF
TGTGCTAGTGGTTTGGTACAATTTTGGGGGGAAATGAATGAAAAACTGTTTTTT
>TRBJ2-3|NA|TRBV9|TRBD1
CASPEHPEVDRGRLPTDTQYF
TGTGCCAGCCCCGAACATCCTGAGGTGGACAGGGGGCGACTACCCACAGATACGCAGTATTTT
>TRBJ1-3|NA|TRBV10-1|NA
CAAQGCSGNTIYF
TGCGCCGCCCAAGGGTGCTCTGGAAACACCATATATTTT
>TRBJ1-2|NA|TRBV28|NA
CASTVRGRVYGYTF
TGTGCCAGCACAGTCCGGGGGCGCGTCTATGGCTACACCTTC
>TRBJ2-1|NA|TRBV7-2|TRBD2
CASRFSSGGATGEQFF
TGTGCCAGCAGATTTTCTAGCGGGGGGGCCACGGGAGAGCAGTTCTTC
>TRBJ2-5|NA|TRBV24-1|NA
CATSDSRTGQETQYF
TGTGCCACCAGTGACTCACGCACGGGTCAGGAGACCCAGTACTTC
>TRBJ2-2|NA|TRBV5-1|TRBD1
CASSLGGGNGELFF
TGCGCCAGCAGCTTGGGAGGGGGCAACGGGGAGCTGTTTTTT
>TRBJ1-5|NA|TRBV30|TRBD1
CAWSVQGLPNQPQHF
TGTGCCTGGAGTGTACAGGGGCTCCCCAATCAGCCCCAGCATTTT
>TRBJ2-2|NA|TRBV6-2/TRBV6-3|TRBD2
CASSYEPGGVSAGELFF
TGTGCCAGCAGTTACGAGCCGGGGGGGGTTTCCGCCGGGGAGCTGTTTTTT
>TRBJ1-1|NA|TRBV28|TRBD1
CASSGTGFAEAFF
TGTGCCAGCAGCGGGACAGGGTTTGCTGAAGCTTTCTTT
>TRBJ2-5|NA|TRBV19|TRBD1
CASRGTQGAGETQYF
TGTGCCAGTAGGGGGACTCAGGGGGCCGGGGAGACCCAGTACTTC
>TRBJ1-1|few|TRBV2|NA
CASRGRVQSTEAFF
TGTGCCAGCAGGGGCAGGGTACAGAGCACTGAAGCTTTCTTT
>TRBJ2-5|NA|TRBV29-1|NA
CSVVAVGETQYF
TGCAGCGTTGTGGCCGTGGGTGAGACCCAGTACTTC
>TRBJ1-4|NA|TRBV24-1|NA
CATSDSRGAHNEKLFF
TGTGCCACCAGTGATTCTCGGGGGGCGCATAATGAAAAACTGTTTTTT
>TRBJ1-2|NA|TRBV6-5|NA
CASSPRVLSGYTF
TGTGCCAGCAGTCCCAGGGTGTTAAGTGGCTACACCTTC
>TRBJ2-5|NA|TRBV12-5|NA
CASGLGFRETQYF
TGTGCTAGTGGTTTGGGTTTCCGGGAGACCCAGTACTTC
>TRBJ2-2|few|TRBV20-1|NA
CSASPRRATGELFF
TGCAGTGCTAGTCCCCGACGGGCAACCGGGGAGCTGTTTTTT
>TRBJ2-5|NA|TRBV24-1|NA
CATSVSGSETQYF
TGTGCCACCAGTGTGTCAGGAAGCGAGACCCAGTACTTC
>TRBJ2-3|NA|TRBV7-2|TRBD2
CASSPPYTSGGGTDTQYF
TGTGCCAGCAGCCCTCCGTACACTAGCGGGGGGGGCACAGATACGCAGTATTTT
>TRBJ2-4|NA|TRBV7-2|NA
CASSLAETGPGGKNIQYF
TGTGCCAGCAGCTTAGCGGAGACAGGCCCGGGAGGCAAAAACATTCAGTACTTC
>TRBJ2-1|NA|TRBV13|NA
CASSPFGHNEQFF
TGTGCCAGCAGCCCCTTCGGGCACAATGAGCAGTTCTTC
>TRBJ1-4|NA|TRBV29-1|NA
CSVFTLATNEKLFF
TGCAGCGTGTTTACTCTAGCAACTAATGAAAAACTGTTTTTT
>TRBJ2-5|NA|TRBV5-6|NA
CASSGGLGLGETQYF
TGTGCCAGCAGCGGGGGGCTGGGGCTTGGCGAGACCCAGTACTTC
>TRBJ1-1|NA|TRBV29-1|TRBD1
CSQTRQGTGTEAFF
TGCAGCCAAACTCGACAGGGGACGGGCACTGAAGCTTTCTTT
>TRBJ2-3|NA|TRBV19|TRBD2
CASRRGGDADTQYF
TGTGCCAGTAGAAGGGGAGGGGATGCAGATACGCAGTATTTT
>TRBJ2-5|NA|TRBV7-9|NA
CASSFRGSETQYF
TGTGCCAGCAGCTTTCGGGGGTCCGAGACCCAGTACTTC
>TRBJ1-5|NA|TRBV6-2/TRBV6-3|NA
CASSYLGQNSNQPQHF
TGTGCCAGCAGTTACCTCGGACAGAATAGCAATCAGCCCCAGCATTTT
>TRBJ2-5|NA|TRBV5-1|NA
CASSLVQAPQETQYF
TGCGCCAGCAGCTTGGTACAGGCCCCGCAAGAGACCCAGTACTTC
>TRBJ1-4|NA|TRBV5-1|NA
CASSLEALGTGELFF
TGCGCCAGCAGCTTGGAAGCGCTGGGGACTGGGGAACTGTTTTTT